Shown below are 30 T cell receptor beta chains from a single sample sequenced in a study of cytomegalovirus exposure and HLA in healthy donors. Vbeta (60) and Jbeta (13) primers were used in the PCR. Using immunoSEQ multiplex PCR, the repertoire was profiled, and TCRdb retains in-frame clones only, with some absent. The sample includes nearly 110,000 clones, roughly 80% of them seen just once. Sequenced input: PBMCs. These TCRs come from a man in his forties or fifties in good health and CMV-seronegative.

The V gene is TRBV5-6, the J gene TRBJ2-3; no definite D call. V was clipped by 0 bases and J by 0 bases, with 11 bases between them. Germline-derived CDR1 and CDR2 are SGHDT and YYEEEE. This CDR3 is 16 amino acids long. This CDR3 reads CASSLAERASTDTQYF. The CDR3 nucleotides are TGTGCCAGCAGCTTGGCCGAGCGTGCTAGCACAGATACGCAGTATTTT.

Only a few counts were recorded for this clone. CDR3 DNA: TGTGCCAGCAGCAGCCTCCTTGGGGGGGGACCTAACTATGGCTACACCTTC. It specifies CASSSLLGGGPNYGYTF. The chain recombines TRBV7-2 with TRBJ1-2; weak D call: TRBD1 (5 bases). V gave up 5 bases and J gave up 0 bases, with 19 bases separating them. There are 17 residues in the CDR3. The germline V gene encodes CDR1 SGHTA and CDR2 FQGNSA.

The chain employs TRBV28 and TRBJ1-4; possibly TRBD1 for D (6 bases). There are 15 residues in the CDR3. V was clipped by 5 bases and J by 7 bases, with 17 bases between them. Per the germline V gene, CDR1 is MDHEN and CDR2 is SYDVKM. The CDR3 loop reads CASSPPGGRVEKLFF. For the CDR3, the DNA is TGTGCCAGCAGTCCCCCCGGGGGGCGGGTTGAAAAACTGTTTTTT.

The V call is TRBV2, the J call TRBJ2-3; 13 nucleotides agree with TRBD2. Per germline, CDR1 SNHLY and CDR2 FYNNEI. The junction had 4 bases not matched to a gene; V was cut back by 6 bases and J by 4 bases. CDR3 length equals 15 residues. The CDR3 DNA sequence: TGTGCCAGCAGACCACTAGCGGGGGGGCCAGATACGCAGTATTTT. It translates to CASRPLAGGPDTQYF.

This chain connects TRBV6-1 to TRBJ2-3, with TRBD2 identical over 9 bases. The CDR3 is 15 residues long. Unmatched junction bases numbered 9, after V lost 6 bases and J lost 5 bases. CDR1 and CDR2 from the germline V gene are MNHNS and SASEGT. The DNA of the CDR3 is TGTGCCAGCAGGAAGACTAGCGGAAAAGAAGATACGCAGTATTTT. This translates into CASRKTSGKEDTQYF.

The chain carries TRBV5-5 and TRBJ1-2; 8 nucleotides agree with TRBD1. Unmatched junction bases numbered 2, after V lost 4 bases and J lost 0 bases. Germline assignment: CDR1 SGHKS and CDR2 YYEKEE (reference sequence). This CDR3 has 14 amino acids. The CDR3 spells CASSQQGANYGYTF. The CDR3 region has the DNA TGTGCCAGCAGCCAACAGGGGGCTAACTATGGCTACACCTTC.

The rearrangement joins TRBV5-1 to TRBJ2-5, with 13 bases that match TRBD2. Germline V gene lookup returns CDR1 SGHRS and CDR2 YFSETQ. V shed 0 bases and J 2 bases; nucleotides not matched to a gene: 4. The CDR3 has 17 amino acids. The CDR3 DNA sequence: TGCGCCAGCAGCTTGGCCGGGACTAGCGGGGCACAAGAGACCCAGTACTTC. Translated, it gives CASSLAGTSGAQETQYF. Based on the CDR3 plus reference TRBV5-1 and TRBJ2-5, the full variable domain is KAGVTQTPRYLIKTRGQQVTLSCSPISGHRSVSWYQQTPGQGLQFLFEYFSETQRNKGNFPGRFSGRQFSNSRSEMNVSTLELGDSALYLCASSLAGTSGAQETQYFGPGTRLLVL.

In DNA form, the CDR3 reads TGTGCCAGCAGCTTCACTAGCGGGGGGTACAATGAGCAGTTCTTC. Encoded protein: CASSFTSGGYNEQFF. The chain employs TRBV5-6 and TRBJ2-1; TRBD2 matches 12 bases. The germline gives CDR1 SGHDT, CDR2 YYEEEE. The CDR3 is 15 residues long. Trimming at V came to 2 bases and at J to 4 bases, leaving 1 base not matched to a gene. Filled out from reference TRBV5-6 and TRBJ2-1, the complete variable domain reads DAGVTQSPTHLIKTRGQQVTLRCSPKSGHDTVSWYQQALGQGPQFIFQYYEEEERQRGNFPDRFSGHQFPNYSSELNVNALLLGDSALYLCASSFTSGGYNEQFFGPGTRLTVL.

This clone appeared a single time. The chain combines TRBV28 with TRBJ2-2; 12 bases agree with TRBD2. The length of the CDR3 is 17 residues. Per germline, CDR1 MDHEN and CDR2 SYDVKM. V trimming: 4 bases; J trimming: 7 bases; junction bases outside the gene matches: 10. CDR3 bases: TGTGCCAGCAGTTCATCCCGGACTAGCGGGGCAATCGGGGAGCTGTTTTTT. This encodes CASSSSRTSGAIGELFF.

In this sample, this clone turned up a few times. A far larger clone is only one base removed, so a read error is likely. This chain connects TRBV6-1 to TRBJ1-1, with TRBD1 matching over 8 bases. The V gene end was trimmed by 8 bases and the J gene end by 4 bases; junction bases not matched to a gene: 6. Germline CDR1 is MNHNS and CDR2 is SASEGT. CDR3 length equals 13 residues. CDR3: CASSTGETTEAFF. Here the CDR3 DNA reads TGTGCCAGCTCGACAGGGGAGACCACTGAAGCTTTCTTT.

This clone was seen more than once but under ten times. The chain links TRBV14 to TRBJ1-6; 7 positions match TRBD1. The CDR3 spans 14 residues. Trimming took 4 bases from V and 6 from J; bases not matched to a gene: 3. From germline, CDR1 is SGHDN and CDR2 FVKESK. For the CDR3, the DNA is TGTGCCAGCAGCCCCAGGGGGACTAATTCACCCCTCCACTTT. This sequence encodes CASSPRGTNSPLHF.

The gene calls are TRBV29-1 and TRBJ2-3, with D maybe TRBD2 (5 bases). Germline V lookup: CDR1 SQVTM, CDR2 ANQGSEA. The CDR3 consists of 14 residues. The V end lost 3 bases, the J end lost 1 base, and 11 bases lay between the germline ends. CDR3 sequence: CSVEDFARTDTQYF. For the CDR3, the DNA is TGCAGCGTTGAGGACTTCGCTCGCACAGATACGCAGTATTTT.

This chain uses TRBV7-6 with TRBJ1-1; D gene unclear. The CDR3 spans 13 residues. Looked up from germline, CDR1 is SGHVS and CDR2 is FNYEAQ. Trimming pared 4 bases from V and 4 bases from J, leaving 10 bases between. For the CDR3, the DNA is TGTGCCAGCAGCTCCCCGGGTGCCACTGAAGCTTTCTTT. Its translation is CASSSPGATEAFF.

V usage is TRBV12-1 and J usage is TRBJ1-1; the D call of TRBD1 is as the table states it, not checked on the DNA. TRBV12-1 is an annotated pseudogene. This CDR3 is 15 amino acids long. CDR3 in DNA: TGTGCCAGCAGCGGAAAGGACAGCTTGTGTACTGAAGCTTTCTTT. Amino acids: CASSGKDSLCTEAFF.

V is TRBV6-1 and J is TRBJ1-5, with D perhaps TRBD1 (5 bases). Trimming removed 2 bases from V and 6 bases from J, with 11 bases in between. Germline CDR1 MNHNS, CDR2 SASEGT. The CDR3 has 14 amino acids. CDR3 DNA: TGTGCCAGCAGTGAATGGGGCTCGGGTCAGCCCCAGCATTTT. This sequence encodes CASSEWGSGQPQHF.

The rearrangement joins TRBV6-6 to TRBJ2-1; 8 bases map to TRBD2. V shed 0 bases and J 8 bases; nucleotides not matched to a gene: 6. This CDR3 contains 15 residues. Germline CDR1 is MNHNY and CDR2 is SVGAGI (reference sequence). CDR3 bases: TGTGCCAGCAGTTACTCCGGACTAGCCGGGGATGAGCAGTTCTTC. It is translated as CASSYSGLAGDEQFF.

This sequence joins TRBV7-8 and TRBJ1-2; TRBD1 matches at 7 bases. With V trimmed by 6 bases and J by 2 bases, 6 bases remained unmatched. This CDR3 is built from 14 residues. Germline CDR1 reads SGHVS; CDR2 reads FQNEAQ. The CDR3 protein is CASSSTGRNYGYTF. The CDR3 DNA reads TGTGCCAGCAGTTCGACAGGGAGAAACTATGGCTACACCTTC.

The genes are TRBV7-6 and TRBJ1-3; D remains unclear. V lost 6 bases, J lost 0 bases, and 12 bases lay in between. The CDR3 totals 15 residues. The germline gives CDR1 SGHVS, CDR2 FNYEAQ. The CDR3 sequence: CASRDRGSSGNTIYF. In DNA, the CDR3 is TGTGCCAGCAGAGATAGAGGGAGCTCTGGAAACACCATATATTTT.

The chain combines TRBV5-1 with TRBJ2-2, with D possibly TRBD2 on 6 matching bases. From germline, CDR1 is SGHRS and CDR2 YFSETQ. Trimming cost V 0 bases and J 4 bases, with 16 bases left between them. The length of the CDR3 is 17 residues. The CDR3, as DNA: TGCGCCAGCAGCTTGGATTGGCCTAGCGACGGCACCGGGGAGCTGTTTTTT. Translated: CASSLDWPSDGTGELFF.

This clone has only one observation. V usage is TRBV11-3 and J usage is TRBJ1-1; D unclear. Germline V gene data show CDR1 as SGHNT and CDR2 as YENEEA. This CDR3 spans 15 amino acids. The germline V and J ends were trimmed by 0 bases and 2 bases, with 10 bases remaining between them. The CDR3, as DNA: TGTGCCAGCAGCTTAGATTCGAGTAGAAACACTGAAGCTTTCTTT. Translating it yields CASSLDSSRNTEAFF.

V is TRBV7-2 and J is TRBJ2-7; 8 bases align to TRBD2. CDR3 length: 15 amino acids. From germline, CDR1 is SGHTA and CDR2 FQGNSA. V trimming: 1 base; J trimming: 3 bases; junction bases outside the gene matches: 5. CDR3 region: CASSLGPGGVYEQYF. DNA for the CDR3: TGTGCCAGCAGCTTAGGCCCCGGGGGGGTCTACGAGCAGTACTTC.

This clone was counted between two and nine times. This rearrangement joins TRBV5-5 to TRBJ2-3, with TRBD2 matching 7 bases. The CDR3 contains 15 residues. Per germline, CDR1 SGHKS and CDR2 YYEKEE (reference sequence). J gave up 3 bases and V 4 bases, and 8 bases lay outside the gene matches. CDR3 in DNA: TGTGCCAGCAGCCCTCGTTGGGGGGGGACAGATACGCAGTATTTT. The encoded protein is CASSPRWGGTDTQYF.

This sequence joins TRBV19 and TRBJ1-1; D may be TRBD1 (6 bases). Trimming cost V 6 bases and J 0 bases, with 23 bases left between them. The length of the CDR3 is 18 residues. The V gene's germline CDR1 is LNHDA and CDR2 SQIVND (reference sequence). The CDR3: CASRPGGRVTSLNTEAFF. The DNA of the CDR3 is TGTGCCAGTAGGCCTGGGGGCAGGGTCACTTCTCTGAACACTGAAGCTTTCTTT.

V usage is TRBV4-1 and J usage is TRBJ1-2; perhaps TRBD1 as D (6 bases). Trimming left V 5 bases short and J 3 bases short, with 13 bases between. This CDR3 comprises 14 residues. The germline gives CDR1 MGHRA, CDR2 YSYEKL. The CDR3 sequence is CASSSREGDYGYTF. The DNA for the CDR3 is TGCGCCAGCAGCTCCCGGGAGGGGGACTATGGCTACACCTTC.

The J gene is TRBJ2-1, the V gene TRBV5-1, with 10 bases matching TRBD1. The germline CDR1 and CDR2 sequences are SGHRS and YFSETQ. J was trimmed by 9 bases and V by 4 bases; bases with no gene match: 10. The CDR3 has 15 amino acids. The CDR3 sequence: CASSIPGTGAGEQFF. In nucleotides, the CDR3 is TGCGCCAGCAGCATTCCCGGGACAGGGGCAGGTGAGCAGTTCTTC.

V usage is TRBV15 and J usage is TRBJ2-4, with D possibly matching TRBD2 (6 bases). The CDR3 has 14 amino acids. Germline CDR1 is LNHNV and CDR2 is YYDKDF (reference sequence). With 1 base removed from V and 4 bases from J, the gap between germline ends came to 8 bases. Here the CDR3 reads CATSRAGVKNIQYF. The CDR3 DNA is TGTGCCACCAGCAGAGCGGGGGTGAAAAACATTCAGTACTTC.

The V gene is TRBV27, the J gene TRBJ1-1; maybe TRBD1 (5 bases). The CDR3 length is 13 residues. Germline CDR1 and CDR2: MNHEY and SMNVEV (reference sequence). V was pared by 1 base and J by 7 bases, with 10 bases between. CDR3 nucleotide sequence: TGTGCCAGCAGTTTATACGGAGGGGATGAAGCTTTCTTT. It is translated as CASSLYGGDEAFF.

The chain recombines TRBV5-6 with TRBJ1-4, with no clear D. V lost 1 base to trimming and J lost 0 bases, with 4 bases between them. This CDR3 is built from 14 residues. The germline gives CDR1 SGHDT, CDR2 YYEEEE. CDR3 DNA: TGTGCCAGCAGCTTGTATGCAACTAATGAAAAACTGTTTTTT. Translating gives CASSLYATNEKLFF.

The CDR3 region has the DNA TGCGCCAGCAGCCAAGTTCAAGGGGGTTACTATGGCTACACCTTC. Translation gives CASSQVQGGYYGYTF. V is TRBV4-1 and J is TRBJ1-2; possible D gene TRBD1, 6 bases. The V end was cut by 1 base, the J end by 3 bases, with 12 bases between. CDR1 and CDR2 (germline): MGHRA, YSYEKL. The CDR3 is 15 amino acids.

A few counts support this clone. The rearrangement joins TRBV29-1 to TRBJ2-3, with 10 nucleotides matching TRBD2. The CDR3 has 15 residues. The trim removed 1 base at V and 3 bases at J, leaving 4 bases unmatched. The germline CDR1 and CDR2 sequences are SQVTM and ANQGSEA. This CDR3 reads CSVEGAGGRTDTQYF. CDR3 coding DNA: TGCAGCGTTGAAGGAGCGGGGGGGCGAACAGATACGCAGTATTTT.